This T cell receptor (beta chain) is from a study of T cell responses to AZD1222 COVID-19 vaccine. Assay: immunoSEQ multiplex PCR; the TCRdb copy retains only in-frame clones and omits some. The data show 89,000 or so clones, over 70% seen once. Germline CDR1 is LNHDA and CDR2 is SQIVND (reference sequence). V was shortened by 8 bases and J by 2 bases, with 21 bases between the two germline ends. The CDR3 extends over 16 amino acids. This clone is a singleton in its sample. Material: peripheral blood, obtained on day 0 of AZD1222 vaccination. This receptor was obtained from an adult in good health. The chain employs TRBV19 and TRBJ2-5, with D possibly being TRBD2 (5 bases). The CDR3 loop reads CASQALGGLGQETQYF. Written as DNA, the CDR3 is TGTGCCAGTCAGGCCTTAGGCGGGTTGGGGCAAGAGACCCAGTACTTC.